The T cell receptor beta chain under discussion was sequenced for a study of patients and donors after allogeneic stem cell transplantation (dated by TCRdb to 2020 to 2022). CDR1 and CDR2, per the germline V gene, are WSHSY and SAAADI. Spanning cysteine to phenylalanine, the CDR3 consists of 15 amino acids. Only the CDR3 DNA stays, 45 bases, in frame from base 1. The germline ends are 11 bases apart after V is trimmed by 0 bases and J by 3 bases. The table lists this clonotype with a few counts. Its antigen has not been determined. No much larger clone is present one base from it, and per-base qualities are unavailable. Libraries came from RT-PCR. TCRdb lists the instrument as NextSeq 550. Clones were called with MiXCR by TCRdb after fastp trimmed the public reads at Q25, and only in-frame beta chains were retained. Identical CDR3 protein sequences are pooled into one entry, listed with their most common genes and DNA. The sample data list 150,000 to 200,000 distinct CDR3 sequences, and approximately 24% of these were observed just once. The biggest ten clones account for 25% to 30% of the sample.

The sequenced material came from blood, either unsorted or a sorted T cell fraction (not recorded which). The TCR was taken from a human donor who was either an allogeneic HSCT recipient or a stem cell or donor lymphocyte infusion donor (not recorded which). It is not recorded whose cells these are; they may come from a transplant donor. The chain couples TRBV10-2 to TRBJ1-2; the D gene is possibly TRBD1, with 5 bases matching. The sequence in DNA is TGCGCCAGCAGTGAGTCGCGGGACCGATACTATGGCTACACCTTC. Translated, it gives CASSESRDRYYGYTF.